These 16 T cell receptor beta chains came from one sample sequenced in a study of blood T cell repertoires in COVID-19. Profiled with immunoSEQ multiplex PCR; TCRdb holds only in-frame clones, not every one. The sample shows 180,000 or so clones, roughly four fifths of them seen only once. Material for sequencing was peripheral blood. These receptors originate from a woman between 40 and 55 years old with COVID-19, enrolled during active disease.

This clone has more than one count but fewer than ten. This chain joins TRBV19 and TRBJ1-2, with TRBD1 matching over 8 bases. With 5 bases clipped from V and 4 bases from J, the junction kept 9 bases outside the gene matches. The CDR3 contains 15 residues. The V gene's germline CDR1 is LNHDA and CDR2 SQIVND (reference sequence). CDR3 protein: CASSAPGQARYGYTF. The CDR3 bases are TGTGCCAGTAGTGCACCGGGACAGGCCCGCTATGGCTACACCTTC. Combining the CDR3 with reference TRBV19 and TRBJ1-2 gives the whole variable domain DGGITQSPKYLFRKEGQNVTLSCEQNLNHDAMYWYRQDPGQGLRLIYYSQIVNDFQKGDIAEGYSVSREKKESFPLTVTSAQKNPTAFYLCASSAPGQARYGYTFGSGTRLTVV.

The J gene is TRBJ1-4, the V gene TRBV15; 8 nucleotides match TRBD1. The CDR3 runs to 14 residues. Per germline, CDR1 LNHNV and CDR2 YYDKDF (reference sequence). The ends lost 5 bases at V and 5 bases at J; junction bases unmatched: 4. This CDR3 reads CATSRRQGNEKLFF. As DNA, the CDR3 is TGTGCCACCAGCCGCAGACAGGGGAATGAAAAACTGTTTTTT.

The chain links TRBV11-1 to TRBJ1-4; TRBD1 might be the D (5 bases). This CDR3 has 13 residues. The V end lost 2 bases, the J end lost 8 bases, and 9 bases lay between the germline ends. CDR1 SGHAT and CDR2 FQDESV come from the germline V gene (reference sequence). The CDR3 loop is CASSLQGEEKLFF. The CDR3 region has the DNA TGTGCCAGCAGCTTACAGGGTGAAGAAAAACTGTTTTTT.

V usage is TRBV29-1 and J usage is TRBJ1-2; possible D gene TRBD1, 5 bases. Germline V gene data show CDR1 as SQVTM and CDR2 as ANQGSEA. The CDR3 covers 15 residues. V gave up 4 bases and J gave up 4 bases, with 19 bases separating them. The CDR3 DNA follows: TGCAGCGTTGGGGGTCCGGGGGGAAGCGGCTATGGCTACACCTTC. This translates into CSVGGPGGSGYGYTF.

This clone was counted a few times. This rearrangement joins TRBV7-9 to TRBJ1-1; D gene ambiguous. V was pared by 3 bases and J by 6 bases, with 20 bases between. This CDR3 is built from 16 residues. CDR1 and CDR2 (germline): SEHNR, FQNEAQ (reference sequence). CDR3 in amino acids: CASSFLPGLPTAEAFF. For the CDR3, the DNA is TGTGCCAGCAGCTTTCTTCCTGGGCTCCCGACGGCTGAAGCTTTCTTT.

The V gene is TRBV2, the J gene TRBJ2-7; D possibly corresponds to TRBD1 (6 bases). With 7 bases removed from V and 3 bases from J, the gap between germline ends came to 13 bases. The CDR3 consists of 13 residues. Germline values: CDR1 SNHLY, CDR2 FYNNEI. CDR3 nucleotide sequence: TGTGCCAGCAACGAGGACAGATTCTACGAGCAGTACGTC. Its translation is CASNEDRFYEQYV.

The chain couples TRBV19 to TRBJ2-6; the D gene is possibly TRBD1 (6 bases). V dropped 4 bases and J dropped 2 bases, with 9 bases sitting between them. The germline CDR1 and CDR2 sequences are LNHDA and SQIVND (reference sequence). CDR3 length: 15 residues. The CDR3 loop is CASSTGQPGANVLTF. CDR3 nucleotide sequence: TGTGCCAGTAGTACCGGACAGCCTGGGGCCAACGTCCTGACTTTC.

The chain links TRBV5-4 to TRBJ1-2; 9 positions match TRBD1. The germline CDR1 and CDR2 sequences are SGHNT and YYREEE (reference sequence). This CDR3 has 16 amino acids. With V trimmed by 1 base and J by 5 bases, 9 bases remained unmatched. Here the CDR3 DNA reads TGTGCCAGCAGCTTGTTTGGACAGGGGAGGGGTTATGGCTACACCTTC. This gives the protein CASSLFGQGRGYGYTF. Filled out from reference TRBV5-4 and TRBJ1-2, the complete variable domain reads ETGVTQSPTHLIKTRGQQVTLRCSSQSGHNTVSWYQQALGQGPQFIFQYYREEENGRGNFPPRFSGLQFPNYSSELNVNALELDDSALYLCASSLFGQGRGYGYTFGSGTRLTVV.

The V and J genes are TRBV6-5 and TRBJ1-1; D unresolved. In germline, CDR1 is MNHEY, CDR2 SVGAGI. The CDR3 has 14 amino acids. Trimming took off 0 bases at V and 6 bases at J, with 11 bases between the two ends. The CDR3 DNA reads TGTGCCAGCAGTTACTCGAGGCCCGGGGCTGAAGCTTTCTTT. It translates to CASSYSRPGAEAFF.

This clone is a singleton in its sample. This chain connects TRBV2 to TRBJ1-2, with D perhaps matching TRBD1 (5 bases). The CDR3 loop spans 12 amino acids. Germline V gene lookup returns CDR1 SNHLY and CDR2 FYNNEI. Trimming removed 7 bases at V and 8 bases at J, with 14 bases between. The CDR3 reads CASTQGAGGYTF. Here the CDR3 DNA reads TGTGCCAGCACGCAAGGGGCGGGGGGCTACACCTTC.

The chain combines TRBV30 with TRBJ1-5; TRBD1 is a possible D gene (5 bases). The V and J ends lost 2 bases and 0 bases respectively, with 8 bases between them. The length of the CDR3 is 14 residues. Per germline, CDR1 GTSNPN and CDR2 SVGIG (reference sequence). The CDR3 sequence: CAWSRQHSNQPQHF. The CDR3 coding sequence is TGTGCCTGGAGTAGACAGCATAGCAATCAGCCCCAGCATTTT.

This rearrangement joins TRBV19 to TRBJ2-1, with unresolved D. This CDR3 region has 14 residues. The V end lost 6 bases, the J end lost 0 bases, and 9 bases lay between the germline ends. The germline V gene encodes CDR1 LNHDA and CDR2 SQIVND (reference sequence). The CDR3, as DNA: TGTGCCAGTAGCGCCCCGGGCTCCTACAATGAGCAGTTCTTC. It encodes CASSAPGSYNEQFF.

This chain uses TRBV18 with TRBJ1-2; 12 bases are a match to TRBD1. J gave up 0 bases and V 3 bases, and 2 bases lay outside the gene matches. The length of the CDR3 is 16 residues. Germline values: CDR1 KGHSH, CDR2 LQKENI. The CDR3 sequence: CASSPGQGASNYGYTF. The DNA for the CDR3 is TGTGCCAGCTCACCGGGACAGGGGGCATCTAACTATGGCTACACCTTC.

The V and J genes are TRBV6-5 and TRBJ1-1; the D gene is possibly TRBD1 (5 bases). The V end lost 0 bases, the J end lost 6 bases, and 14 bases lay between the germline ends. The germline V gene has CDR1 MNHEY and CDR2 SVGAGI. The CDR3 extends over 15 amino acids. The CDR3 loop reads CASSYSARVAPEAFF. The CDR3 nucleotides are TGTGCCAGCAGTTACTCGGCCAGGGTTGCCCCTGAAGCTTTCTTT.

The chain couples TRBV18 to TRBJ1-1; D unclear. Germline loops: CDR1 KGHSH, CDR2 LQKENI. V shed 3 bases and J shed 0 bases, with 11 bases lying between them. The CDR3 spans 15 residues. The CDR3 region has the DNA TGTGCCAGCTCACCGAATCGTCGGTTGAACACTGAAGCTTTCTTT. It is translated as CASSPNRRLNTEAFF.

The CDR3 DNA reads as TGTGCCAGTCATGGGGAGGGCACTGAAGCTTTCTTT. This translates into CASHGEGTEAFF. The chain joins TRBV19 to TRBJ1-1; the D is unclear. CDR3 length: 12 residues. Between the trimmed V and J ends, which lost 8 bases and 4 bases, there was a span of 11 bases. Germline V gene sequence: CDR1 LNHDA, CDR2 SQIVND (reference sequence). Full variable domain (rest looked up from reference TRBV19 and TRBJ1-1): DGGITQSPKYLFRKEGQNVTLSCEQNLNHDAMYWYRQDPGQGLRLIYYSQIVNDFQKGDIAEGYSVSREKKESFPLTVTSAQKNPTAFYLCASHGEGTEAFFGQGTRLTVV.